One and the same sample provided the 6 T cell receptor beta chains below, sequenced in a study of blood T cells in healthy people across ages. Alongside a J-beta primer mix, a sample-barcoded 5' primer served in a second PCR lasting about 6 to 12 cycles. TCRdb passed the 5' RACE reads through MiXCR, listing each CDR3 protein once. The data show hundreds of thousands of distinct CDR3 sequences, roughly 50% seen once. Sequenced material: blood. The receptors shown here come from a man at least 80 years old in good health.

This clonotype appeared a few times. V and J are TRBV20-1 and TRBJ1-2, with TRBD1 matching over 7 bases. The CDR3 is 12 amino acids. Germline V gene data show CDR1 as DFQATT and CDR2 as SNEGSKA (reference sequence). The J segment lost 8 bases and the V segment lost 4 bases, leaving 7 bases of the junction unmatched. CDR3 region: CSAKGTVEGYTF. As DNA, the CDR3 is TGCAGTGCTAAAGGGACAGTCGAGGGCTACACCTTC.

DNA of the CDR3: TGTGCCAGCTCCCGAGATGGGAGCCCCCCCTACGAGCAGTACTTC. It translates to CASSRDGSPPYEQYF. The V and J genes are TRBV18 and TRBJ2-4; weak D call: TRBD2 (5 bases). The end of the DNA aligns better with TRBJ2-7, so the J call may be wrong. Germline V gene data show CDR1 as KGHSH and CDR2 as LQKENI. This CDR3 spans 15 amino acids.

This chain connects TRBV5-1 to TRBJ1-2; a possible D gene is TRBD1 (5 bases). CDR3 size: 16 residues. Germline lookup yields CDR1 SGHRS and CDR2 YFSETQ. V dropped 4 bases and J dropped 4 bases, with 20 bases sitting between them. CDR3 coding DNA: TGCGCCAGCAGCCCATCCCAGGGAGTCAACGGCTATGGCTACACCTTC. It translates to CASSPSQGVNGYGYTF.

The chain couples TRBV7-9 to TRBJ1-4; 8 nucleotides align to TRBD1. The CDR3 runs to 14 residues. The germline gives CDR1 SEHNR, CDR2 FQNEAQ (reference sequence). V shed 4 bases, J shed 5 bases, and the junction held 3 bases outside the gene matches. CDR3 sequence (DNA): TGTGCCAGCAGCTCGGGACAGGAGAATGAAAAACTGTTTTTT. Translating it yields CASSSGQENEKLFF.

This chain joins TRBV7-3 and TRBJ2-5, with D perhaps matching TRBD1 (6 bases). Germline CDR1 is SGHTA and CDR2 is FQGTGA. The length of the CDR3 is 14 residues. The V and J ends lost 6 bases and 7 bases respectively, with 18 bases between them. The CDR3 here is CASSPTGSLGTQYF. The CDR3 nucleotides are TGTGCCAGCAGTCCAACAGGGTCCTTGGGGACCCAGTACTTC.

This chain connects TRBV12-3 or TRBV12-4 to TRBJ1-5; no clear D gene. Trimming took off 1 base at V and 4 bases at J, with 11 bases between the two ends. CDR3 length: 15 residues. CDR3 sequence reads: CASSLGGQQNQPQHF. The CDR3 DNA reads as TGTGCCAGCAGTTTAGGGGGTCAGCAAAATCAGCCCCAGCATTTT.